The present TCR beta chain was sequenced within a study of blood T cells in healthy people across ages. Approximately 9.1 milliliters was the volume of peripheral blood drawn from each donor. This clonotype occurred a few times. A second PCR of 7 to 11 cycles used a sample-barcoded 5' primer and a J-beta primer mix. Every sample gave at least 2.5 million paired-end reads containing CDR3. TCRdb recomputed calls from the 5' RACE reads with MiXCR, one row per CDR3 protein. The sample has about 570,000 distinct CDR3 sequences, roughly 29% seen once. Trimming left V 1 base short and J 3 bases short, with 18 bases between. The CDR3 consists of 18 residues.

The sequence was collected from a woman aged 70-85 years in good health. The rearrangement links TRBV12-3 or TRBV12-4 to TRBJ1-4; tentatively, D is TRBD1 (5 bases). The sequenced sample was blood. The CDR3, as DNA: TGTGCCAGCAGTTTAGGAAAGGGGAGCGCCGCGGCTAATGAAAAACTGTTTTTT. This codes for CASSLGKGSAAANEKLFF.